Described below is a single T cell receptor beta chain sequence and its context. This clone was detected a few times. This receptor's antigen is unknown. Base qualities are not at hand, and no much larger clone is one base apart. This sample was taken from a study of cytomegalovirus exposure and HLA in healthy donors (dated by TCRdb to the late 2010s). Regarding the complete study: In an earlier analysis of some 550 of the donors, 250 to 300 Gb of sequence data and 120 million or so unique TCR beta sequences from roughly 190 million T cells were reported. An early release that covered roughly 600 HLA-typed donors contained 250 to 350 gigabases of sequencing data and tens of millions of unique TCR sequences. Of the roughly 400 genotyped donors, roughly 76% were placed in the genetic ancestry cluster associated with self-reported Caucasian donors. The aim of the study was to test whether cataloging public T cell receptors could identify signatures of past pathogen exposure. The study used immunosequencing to profile the T cell repertoires of 666 subjects and linked those repertoires to cytomegalovirus serostatus. Besides the first cohort of roughly 640 subjects, a separate validation cohort made up of 120 different subjects was used. To predict cytomegalovirus infection status, the study combined high-throughput TCR immunosequencing, statistical association of individual TCRs with disease status, and machine learning. A later analysis re-examined previously published TCR beta repertoires from over 500 donors and added high-resolution HLA genotyping to investigate patterns of TCR occurrence. Rather than drawing on any new phenotypic data, the later analysis identified candidate immune exposures from TCR beta sequences and the way those sequences occurred across donors. An earlier analysis of around 580 of the donors used high-throughput TCR beta sequencing to judge whether each TCR beta V gene segment behaved as functional or pseudogenic. Donor age, sex, ethnicity and CMV serostatus were compiled together with the repertoire data. In a later genetic analysis, genome-wide SNP genotypes for about three fifths of the roughly 670 donors were used, and that subset was treated as a discovery cohort. Every discovery cohort repertoire had been produced on one sequencing platform. Both class I and class II loci were covered by HLA typing, at four-digit resolution. Typing coverage differed by locus: A, B, C, DRB1 and DQB1 were typed in roughly 629-640 donors, DQA1 in about 500, DPA1 in 600 to 610, and DPB1 in roughly 450. Roughly 5 DR-DQ haplotypes were handled as single units for association and clustering, since linkage in the cohort was strong. Among 398 genotyped donors of the cohort, an average of approximately 240,000 unique TCR beta nucleotide sequences were sequenced per donor, 15% to 20% of them non-productive.

Overall results and qualifications from the work: In a later analysis, most CMV-associated TCR beta chains were found to appear HLA-restricted, with HLA associations seemingly driven largely by CMV exposure. The only immune exposure information available for the cohort was CMV serostatus. Correlated functional status among segregating V segments might reflect linkage disequilibrium, but an unknown experimental factor could not be ruled out. A further reported finding was that TCR beta sequences accurately predicted the HLA-A and HLA-B alleles for most subjects in the first cohort. Broadly in line with IMGT annotations, most TCR beta V segments showed up in productive rearrangements about 87% or about 30% of the time in an earlier analysis of several hundred of the donors. When HLA alleles, especially DR and DQ, strongly co-occurred, TCR associations were difficult to assign to individual alleles. Because HLA typing was unavailable for some donors at each locus, only the typed subset was used in association tests. Because counts were too low, seventeen rarely observed V segments, including chromosome 9 orphons, were excluded from the earlier analysis of fewer than 650 of the donors. A cluster of highly shared sequence variants was judged likely to represent a technical artifact of the sequencing pipeline. In a later analysis, 16,951 TCR beta sequences were associated with specific HLA alleles at a false discovery rate of 0.05. It was suggested by the authors that the approach could potentially be generalized to other disease states and immunological phenotypes. A few of the identified cytomegalovirus-associated TCR beta chains were confirmed in vitro to be specific for cytomegalovirus antigens. Several of the top co-occurrence clusters appeared to be linked to parvovirus B19, influenza, CMV and Epstein-Barr virus, according to a later analysis. In a later analysis, HLA-associated TCR beta chains showed more clonal expansion and lower generation probabilities than non-associated chains that were equally common. The classifier was reported to diagnose cytomegalovirus status with high specificity and sensitivity in both the original cohort and the validation cohort. Roughly uniform sequencing depth across donors was assumed in presence/absence analyses, although this assumption may not hold. The study listed around 160 TCR beta chains as associated with cytomegalovirus. In a later genetic analysis, a missense DCLRE1C variant was associated with V-gene and J-gene trimming of TCR beta chains, and the association was replicated in an independent cohort. The 87-base-pair reads could not distinguish some IMGT-functional V segments, including TRBV6-2 and TRBV6-3, so those segments were excluded. In a later analysis, TCR association rates were found to vary across HLA loci, with the most associated TCRs seen for DRB1 alleles and the fewest for HLA-C alleles. A later genetic analysis reported fewer N-insertions in productive TCRs among donors in an Asian-associated ancestry cluster than the roughly 690-donor mean. The cohort was sequenced for TCR beta chains only, and without alpha or paired-chain data the features that could be detected were limited. Across donors, most TCR sequences were observed very rarely, whereas some public TCRs were present in many individuals.

Library construction relied on the immunoSEQ multiplex PCR assay. The multiplex PCR relied on a mix of 60 forward primers for TCR Vbeta segments and 13 reverse primers for TCR Jbeta segments. The CDR3 region of rearranged TCR beta genes was amplified from genomic DNA with a multiplex PCR assay. On the Illumina HiSeq System, the amplified TCR beta libraries were sequenced as 87-base-pair reads. The source study handled its data this way. A later analysis counted tens of millions of unique TCR beta chains across the 666 repertoires, and approximately 11 million of these chains were shared by at least two donors. Raw reads were error-corrected and collapsed into unique sequences by a nearest-neighbor algorithm in which closely related sequences were merged to remove PCR and sequencing errors. To assign V, D and J gene segments, CDR3 sequences were aligned to IMGT reference sequences. For a sequence to be retained, at least a six-nucleotide match to both a V gene segment and a J gene segment was required. Rearrangements were classified as productive when the CDR3 lacked stop codons and remained in frame with V and J, and all other rearrangements were classified as non-productive. Following IMGT convention, CDR3 was defined as the stretch from the second conserved V-encoded cysteine to the conserved J-encoded phenylalanine. In an earlier analysis of around 540 of the donors, sequences lacking an unambiguous match to a single V gene segment were excluded. An earlier analysis of 550 to 650 of the donors classified V segments as functional when productive rearrangements were above 56.7% and as segregating when the standard deviation between donors was above 5%. A statistical classification framework was developed to diagnose cytomegalovirus status using the catalog of TCR beta chain sequences. In a later analysis, TCR nucleotide sequences were compared against IMGT/GENE-DB human TR gene sequences so that V and J genes could be assigned. In a later analysis, CDR3 sequences and most-parsimonious VDJ recombination scenarios were assigned using the TCRdist pipeline. In a later analysis, each TCR beta chain was defined by its CDR3 amino acid sequence together with its V-gene family, and reads lacking a unique V-gene family were excluded. To address suspected cross-contamination and a sequencing artifact, a later analysis removed several hundred highly shared, low-generation-probability nucleotide sequences. In a later analysis, a clonal expansion index was calculated for each public chain from normalized within-repertoire ranks of inferred template counts. In a later analysis, generation probabilities were computed using a VDJ recombination model fitted to out-of-frame rearrangements, and the results were checked against IGoR. In a later analysis, TCR-TCR, TCR-HLA and TCR-CMV co-occurrence was scored with hypergeometric tests, and a repertoire-size bias correction was applied to TCR pairs. A later analysis estimated false discovery rates by permuting HLA or CMV assignments 20 times. In a later analysis, co-occurring TCRs were grouped using DBSCAN, with TCRdist sequence similarity added in when clustering inside HLA-allele-positive subsets. Repertoires with fewer than 30,000 or more than 120,000 public chains were left out of co-occurrence clustering, as were five repertoires with anomalous nucleotide sharing. TCRdb mirrors the immuneACCESS table, restricted to in-frame sequences. Some clones are absent from its copies; in checked studies, under half trace to an unresolved V gene, and the reason for the others is unknown. That table gives V, J and clone size, and the DNA gave D and trimming. This sample is represented by about 34,000 clones; around 70% of them were singletons. Jointly, the top ten make up 10% of the sample.

According to the germline V gene (reference sequence), CDR1 reads MNHEY and CDR2 reads SMNVEV. From the cysteine up to the phenylalanine, the CDR3 has a length of 12 residues. Only CDR3 DNA remains: 36 bases, in frame from the first base. The V and J ends are trimmed by 6 bases and 8 bases, leaving 13 bases between them. The cohort was made up of several hundred healthy bone marrow donors. At the time of sampling, every cohort member was nominally healthy, though immune exposures that went unrecorded were likely present. The donor tested CMV seropositive, placing the donor among the 289 seropositive members of the cohort. A peripheral blood sample was collected from each donor, and TCR beta sequencing was performed on peripheral blood mononuclear cells. Genomic DNA extraction from the blood cell samples was performed with the Qiagen DNeasy Blood Extraction Kit.

This receptor was taken from a man aged 40-55 years in good health and CMV-seropositive. Recombination linked TRBV27 to TRBJ1-2; possibly the D gene is TRBD1, per 5 matching bases. Sequenced: PBMCs. CDR3 protein: CASRRGRRGYTF. The sequence in DNA is TGTGCCAGCAGGCGGGGACGCAGAGGCTACACCTTC.